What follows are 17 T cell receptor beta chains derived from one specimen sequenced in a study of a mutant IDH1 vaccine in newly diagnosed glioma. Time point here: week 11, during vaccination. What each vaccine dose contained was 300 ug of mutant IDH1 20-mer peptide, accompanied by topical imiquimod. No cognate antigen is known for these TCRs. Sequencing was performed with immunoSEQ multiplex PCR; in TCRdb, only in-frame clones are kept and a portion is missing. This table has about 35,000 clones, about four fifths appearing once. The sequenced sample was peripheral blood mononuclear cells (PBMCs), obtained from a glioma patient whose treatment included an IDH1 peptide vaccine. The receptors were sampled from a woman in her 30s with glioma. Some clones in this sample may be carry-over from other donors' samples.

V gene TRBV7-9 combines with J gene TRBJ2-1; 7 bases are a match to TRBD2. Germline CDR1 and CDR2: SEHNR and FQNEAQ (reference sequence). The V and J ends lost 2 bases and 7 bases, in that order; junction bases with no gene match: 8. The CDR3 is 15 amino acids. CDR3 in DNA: TGTGCCAGCAGCTTAATCGCGGGAGTATTAAATGAGCAGTTCTTC. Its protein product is CASSLIAGVLNEQFF.

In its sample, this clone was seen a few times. The CDR3 region is CAWSEGLAKNIQYF. CDR3 coding DNA: TGTGCCTGGAGCGAAGGACTAGCCAAAAACATTCAGTACTTC. This chain joins TRBV30 and TRBJ2-4, with D possibly matching TRBD2 (5 bases). The germline V and J ends were trimmed by 3 bases and 0 bases, with 9 bases remaining between them. The CDR3 is 14 amino acids. Germline CDR1 GTSNPN, CDR2 SVGIG (reference sequence).

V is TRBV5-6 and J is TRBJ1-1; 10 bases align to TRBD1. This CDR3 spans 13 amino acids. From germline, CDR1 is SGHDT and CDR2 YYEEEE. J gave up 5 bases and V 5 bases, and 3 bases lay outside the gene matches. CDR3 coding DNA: TGTGCCAGCAGACGGACAGGGGGTACTGAAGCTTTCTTT. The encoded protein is CASRRTGGTEAFF.

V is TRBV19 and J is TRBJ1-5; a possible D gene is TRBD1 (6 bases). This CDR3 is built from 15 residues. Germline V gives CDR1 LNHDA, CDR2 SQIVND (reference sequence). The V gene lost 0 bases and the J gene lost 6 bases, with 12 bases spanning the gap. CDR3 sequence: CASSIDREGGQPQHF. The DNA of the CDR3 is TGTGCCAGTAGTATAGATCGTGAGGGGGGTCAGCCCCAGCATTTT.

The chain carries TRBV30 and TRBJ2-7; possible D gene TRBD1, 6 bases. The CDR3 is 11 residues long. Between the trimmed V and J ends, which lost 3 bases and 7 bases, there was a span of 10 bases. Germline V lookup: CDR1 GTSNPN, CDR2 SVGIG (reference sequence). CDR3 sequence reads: CAWRTRGEQYF. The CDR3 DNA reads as TGTGCCTGGAGGACGAGGGGGGAGCAGTACTTC.

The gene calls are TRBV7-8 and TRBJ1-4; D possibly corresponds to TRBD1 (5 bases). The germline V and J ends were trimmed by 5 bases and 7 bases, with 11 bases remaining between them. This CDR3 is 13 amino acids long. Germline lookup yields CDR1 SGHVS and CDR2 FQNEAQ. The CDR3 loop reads CASSRGVIEKLFF. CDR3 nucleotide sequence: TGTGCCAGCAGCCGGGGGGTTATTGAAAAACTGTTTTTT.

The CDR3 region is CASSLGQQLYEQYF. CDR3 DNA: TGTGCCAGCAGCCTAGGACAGCAACTCTACGAGCAGTACTTC. This chain uses TRBV6-1 with TRBJ2-7, with D possibly TRBD1 on 6 matching bases. Trimming took off 6 bases at V and 3 bases at J, with 15 bases between the two ends. Germline values: CDR1 MNHNS, CDR2 SASEGT. This CDR3 has 14 residues.

The DNA of the CDR3 is TGTGCTAGTGGTTTGGTACGTACGGACCGCACAGATACGCAGTATTTT. This sequence encodes CASGLVRTDRTDTQYF. The chain carries TRBV12-5 and TRBJ2-3; D unclear. CDR3 size: 16 residues. Per the germline V gene, CDR1 is LGHNT and CDR2 is FRNRAP. V lost 0 bases and J 1 base, leaving 11 bases between the germline ends.

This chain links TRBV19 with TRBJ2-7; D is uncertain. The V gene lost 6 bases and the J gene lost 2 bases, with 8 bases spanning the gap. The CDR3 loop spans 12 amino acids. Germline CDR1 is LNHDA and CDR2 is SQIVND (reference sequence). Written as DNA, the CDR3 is TGTGCCAGTAGCCTAGACACCTACGAGCAGTACTTC. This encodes CASSLDTYEQYF. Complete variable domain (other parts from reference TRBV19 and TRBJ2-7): DGGITQSPKYLFRKEGQNVTLSCEQNLNHDAMYWYRQDPGQGLRLIYYSQIVNDFQKGDIAEGYSVSREKKESFPLTVTSAQKNPTAFYLCASSLDTYEQYFGPGTRLTVT.

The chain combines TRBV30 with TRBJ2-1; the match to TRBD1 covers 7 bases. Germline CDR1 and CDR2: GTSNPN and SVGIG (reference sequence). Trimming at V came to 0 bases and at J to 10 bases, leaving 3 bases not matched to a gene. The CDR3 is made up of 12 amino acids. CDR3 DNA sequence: TGTGCCTGGAGTGTACAGGGGTTGGAGCAGTTCTTC. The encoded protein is CAWSVQGLEQFF.

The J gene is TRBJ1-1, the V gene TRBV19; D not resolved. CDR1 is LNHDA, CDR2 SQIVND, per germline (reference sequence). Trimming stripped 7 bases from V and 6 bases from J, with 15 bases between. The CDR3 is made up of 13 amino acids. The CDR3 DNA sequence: TGTGCCAGTATAGGGTTGGGTAGAGCTGAAGCTTTCTTT. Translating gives CASIGLGRAEAFF.

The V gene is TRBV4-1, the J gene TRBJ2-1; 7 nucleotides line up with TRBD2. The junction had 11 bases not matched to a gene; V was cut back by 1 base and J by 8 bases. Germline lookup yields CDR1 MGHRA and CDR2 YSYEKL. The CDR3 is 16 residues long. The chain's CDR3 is CASSQVSIGTTDEQFF. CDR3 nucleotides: TGCGCCAGCAGCCAAGTATCAATCGGGACTACCGATGAGCAGTTCTTC.

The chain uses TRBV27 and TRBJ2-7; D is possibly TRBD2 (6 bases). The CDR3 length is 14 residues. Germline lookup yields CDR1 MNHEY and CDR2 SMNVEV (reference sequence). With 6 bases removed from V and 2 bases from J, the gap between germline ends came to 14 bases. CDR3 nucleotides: TGTGCCAGCAGCCCCGAGGAGGGTCCCTACGAGCAGTACTTC. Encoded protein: CASSPEEGPYEQYF.

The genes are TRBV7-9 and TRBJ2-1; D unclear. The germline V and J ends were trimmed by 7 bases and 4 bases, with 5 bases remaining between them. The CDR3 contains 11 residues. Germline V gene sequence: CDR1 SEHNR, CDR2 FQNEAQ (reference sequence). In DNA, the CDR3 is TGTGCCAGCACCGAGTACAATGAGCAGTTCTTC. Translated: CASTEYNEQFF.

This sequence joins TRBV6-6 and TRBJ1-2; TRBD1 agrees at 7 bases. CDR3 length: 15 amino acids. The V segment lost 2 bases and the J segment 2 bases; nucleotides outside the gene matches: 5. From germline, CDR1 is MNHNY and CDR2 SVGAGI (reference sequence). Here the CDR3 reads CASSYDAGGNYGYTF. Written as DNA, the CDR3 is TGTGCCAGCAGTTACGACGCAGGGGGAAACTATGGCTACACCTTC.

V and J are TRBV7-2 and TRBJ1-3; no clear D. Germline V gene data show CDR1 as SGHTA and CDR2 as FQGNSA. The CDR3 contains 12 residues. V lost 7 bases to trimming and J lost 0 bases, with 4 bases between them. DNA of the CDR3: TGTGCCAGCACCCACTCTGGAAACACCATATATTTT. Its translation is CASTHSGNTIYF.

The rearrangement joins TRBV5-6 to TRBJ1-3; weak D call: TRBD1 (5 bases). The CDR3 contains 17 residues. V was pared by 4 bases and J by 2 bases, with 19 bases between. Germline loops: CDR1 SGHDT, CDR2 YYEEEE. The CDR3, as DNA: TGTGCCAGCAGCACCCGGACCCCCGGGGCTGCTGGAAACACCATATATTTT. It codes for CASSTRTPGAAGNTIYF.